This record concerns one T cell receptor beta chain sequence. The data belong to a study of blood T cells in healthy people across ages. Germline CDR1 LGHDT, CDR2 YNNKEL (reference sequence). Trimming took off 1 base at V and 8 bases at J, with 9 bases between the two ends. CDR3 length equals 12 residues. The study drew donors from healthy Caucasian individuals in Russia aged roughly 6 to 95. Primers used in a second PCR of roughly 7 to 12 cycles were a sample-barcoded 5' primer and a J-beta primer mix. Template switching added a 12-random-nucleotide identifier to every cDNA molecule. From the 5' RACE reads, TCRdb called clonotypes with MiXCR, one entry per CDR3 protein. The data hold approximately 1,700,000 distinct CDR3 sequences, with roughly two fifths observed a single time.

The sequenced sample was blood. This TCR derives from a human donor in good health. This chain links TRBV3-1 with TRBJ2-7; D unclear. CDR3 in DNA: TGTGCCAGCAGCCAAGGAGATGGGAAGCAGTACTTC. Protein: CASSQGDGKQYF.